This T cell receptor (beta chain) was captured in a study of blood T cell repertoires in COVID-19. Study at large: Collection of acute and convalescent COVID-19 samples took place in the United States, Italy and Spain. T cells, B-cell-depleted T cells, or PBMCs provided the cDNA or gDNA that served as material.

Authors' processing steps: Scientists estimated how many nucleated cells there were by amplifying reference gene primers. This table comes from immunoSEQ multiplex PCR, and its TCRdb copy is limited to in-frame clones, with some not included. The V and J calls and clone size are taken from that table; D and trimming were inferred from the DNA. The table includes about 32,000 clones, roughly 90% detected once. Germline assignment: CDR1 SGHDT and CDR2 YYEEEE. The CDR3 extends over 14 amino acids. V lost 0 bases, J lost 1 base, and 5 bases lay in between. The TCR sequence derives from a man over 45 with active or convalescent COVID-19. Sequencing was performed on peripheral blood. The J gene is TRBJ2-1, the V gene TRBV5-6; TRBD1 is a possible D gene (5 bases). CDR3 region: CASSLAGSYNEQFF. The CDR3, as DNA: TGTGCCAGCAGCTTGGCAGGGTCCTACAATGAGCAGTTCTTC. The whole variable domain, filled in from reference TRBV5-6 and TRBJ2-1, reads DAGVTQSPTHLIKTRGQQVTLRCSPKSGHDTVSWYQQALGQGPQFIFQYYEEEERQRGNFPDRFSGHQFPNYSSELNVNALLLGDSALYLCASSLAGSYNEQFFGPGTRLTVL.